The next 30 T cell receptor beta chains were all read from a single sample in a study of T cell clonality in common variable immunodeficiency. No antigens are known for them. This table comes from immunoSEQ multiplex PCR, and its TCRdb copy is limited to in-frame clones, with some not included. The sample has about 28,000 clones, none seen only once. Findings and caveats of the study: Reportedly, TCR beta sequences from common variable immunodeficiency showed fewer deletions and N-nucleotide insertions.

The specimen was peripheral blood mononuclear cells. The receptor set was obtained from a human donor with common variable immunodeficiency.

This clone was picked up many times. The CDR3 goes on 3 residues after the read ends, and that part is filled in from the germline J gene. The chain is built from TRBV18 and TRBJ2-7; 13 bases agree with TRBD2. This CDR3 has 16 residues. In germline, CDR1 is KGHSH, CDR2 LQKENI. V lost 0 bases and J lost 3; bases outside the gene matches: 2. CDR3 residues: CASSPPTSGRHYEQYF. Partial CDR3 DNA: TGTGCCAGCTCACCACCGACTAGCGGGAGGCACTACGAG.

Comment on this clone: The CDR3 end is not reached by the read, which stops 3 residues before it; the germline J gene fills it in. The J gene is TRBJ2-6, the V gene TRBV2; D unresolved. The V gene lost 6 bases and the J gene lost 0 bases, with 9 bases spanning the gap. Germline-derived CDR1 and CDR2 are SNHLY and FYNNEI. The CDR3 is 15 amino acids. The CDR3 bases that were read are TGTGCCAGCAGGCAGGAGACCTCTGGGGCCAACGTC. Translating it yields CASRQETSGANV. The entire CDR3 protein reads CASRQETSGANVLTF.

This clone has a count of ten or more. The observed sequence ends 3 residues before the CDR3 terminus, with the missing tail filled in from the germline J gene. The chain couples TRBV29-1 to TRBJ2-3, with TRBD2 identical over 10 bases. V shed 4 bases and J 2 bases; nucleotides not matched to a gene: 6. The germline V gene has CDR1 SQVTM and CDR2 ANQGSEA. The CDR3 has 15 amino acids. The CDR3 DNA, read in part, is TGCAGCGTTGTTTCCGGACTAGCGGCCACAGATACG. It codes for CSVVSGLAATDT. The CDR3 in its entirety is CSVVSGLAATDTQYF.

This clone has ten or more counts. Coverage ceases 3 residues before the CDR3 finishes, and the germline J gene fills in the end. The genes are TRBV14 and TRBJ1-2, with TRBD1 identical over 10 bases. The J segment lost 4 bases and the V segment lost 0 bases, leaving 2 bases of the junction unmatched. CDR1 is SGHDN, CDR2 FVKESK, per germline. The CDR3 has 15 amino acids. The CDR3 sequence: CASSQDRTGGYGYTF. The part of the CDR3 DNA that was read is TGTGCCAGCAGCCAAGATAGGACAGGGGGCTATGGC.

About this clone: The CDR3 goes on 3 residues after the read ends, and that part is filled in from the germline J gene. The chain employs TRBV19 and TRBJ2-3; 7 bases fit TRBD2. The CDR3 extends over 18 amino acids. With V trimmed by 1 base and J by 4 bases, 14 bases remained unmatched. CDR1 is LNHDA, CDR2 SQIVND, per germline (reference sequence). The part of the CDR3 DNA that was read is TGTGCCAGTAGTATAGCACCCCTCGCGGGAGTGACGGCAGATACG. As protein: CASSIAPLAGVTADT. The CDR3 in its entirety is CASSIAPLAGVTADTQYF.

This clone came up a few times. The sequenced fragment ends 3 residues before the CDR3 boundary, so the rest is inferred from the germline J gene. The chain is built from TRBV7-9 and TRBJ2-5; 8 bases line up with TRBD2. There are 14 residues in the CDR3. V trimming: 1 base; J trimming: 6 bases; junction bases outside the gene matches: 4. The V gene's germline CDR1 is SEHNR and CDR2 FQNEAQ (reference sequence). The DNA read from the CDR3 is TGTGCCAGCAGCTTAGGGACTAGCCGGCAGACC. It encodes CASSLGTSRQT. The whole CDR3 sequence reads CASSLGTSRQTQYF.

This clone has only a few counts. The missing CDR3 end, 3 residues past where the read stops, is filled in from the germline J gene. The rearrangement joins TRBV19 to TRBJ1-1, with TRBD1 matching 8 bases. CDR3 size: 15 residues. CDR1 is LNHDA, CDR2 SQIVND, per germline (reference sequence). The V segment lost 1 base and the J segment 6 bases; nucleotides outside the gene matches: 7. CDR3 bases read: TGTGCCAGTAGTATAGCCGGACAGGGAGGCCCTGAA. It codes for CASSIAGQGGPE. The CDR3 reads in full as CASSIAGQGGPEAFF.

Many counts were recorded for this clone. The CDR3 goes on 3 residues after the read ends, and that part is filled in from the germline J gene. The chain has TRBV5-1 and TRBJ2-7; the D gene could be TRBD1 or TRBD2 (5 bases each). The V end was cut by 4 bases, the J end by 6 bases, with 20 bases between. Germline V lookup: CDR1 SGHRS, CDR2 YFSETQ. The CDR3 has 15 residues. CDR3 in amino acids: CASSQSDSQGGEQYF. The CDR3 bases that were read are TGCGCCAGCAGCCAAAGTGACAGCCAAGGAGGCGAG. Full variable domain (outside the CDR3, taken from reference TRBV5-1 and TRBJ2-7): KAGVTQTPRYLIKTRGQQVTLSCSPISGHRSVSWYQQTPGQGLQFLFEYFSETQRNKGNFPGRFSGRQFSNSRSEMNVSTLELGDSALYLCASSQSDSQGGEQYFGPGTRLTVT.

Many counts were recorded for this clone. The CDR3 bases that were read are TGTGCCAGCAGTTTAGCAGGGATCGGAAGCTCTGGGGCCAACGTC. Protein product: CASSLAGIGSSGANV. The complete CDR3 sequence is CASSLAGIGSSGANVLTF. The chain is built from TRBV28 and TRBJ2-6; the D gene is possibly TRBD1 (5 bases). The observed sequence ends 3 residues before the CDR3 terminus, with the missing tail filled in from the germline J gene. The germline CDR1 and CDR2 sequences are MDHEN and SYDVKM. The CDR3 covers 18 residues. Trimming took 2 bases from V and 0 from J, leaving 14 bases between them.

This clone occurred a few times. The read halts 3 residues ahead of the CDR3 end, with the missing end drawn from the germline J gene. The rearrangement joins TRBV19 to TRBJ1-5; no clear D gene. The CDR3 covers 14 residues. Germline lookup yields CDR1 LNHDA and CDR2 SQIVND (reference sequence). V lost 4 bases, J lost 3 bases, and 10 bases lay in between. The CDR3 bases that were read are TGTGCCAGTAGTAAGTTACTGATCAATCAGCCC. Its protein is CASSKLLINQP. The complete CDR3 reads CASSKLLINQPQHF.

This clone showed up just a few times. From the germline J gene comes the end of the CDR3, since the read stops 3 residues before it. This chain connects TRBV2 to TRBJ2-5; D not certain. Germline V gene lookup returns CDR1 SNHLY and CDR2 FYNNEI. The CDR3 runs 13 residues. Trimming took off 2 bases at V and 5 bases at J, with 9 bases between the two ends. CDR3 DNA (partial): TGTGCCAGCAGTGAAACCCCTCGGGAGACC. Translated: CASSETPRET. The CDR3 in full is CASSETPRETQYF.

This clone was detected ten times or more. From the germline J gene comes the end of the CDR3, since the read stops 3 residues before it. This sequence joins TRBV29-1 and TRBJ1-2; the D gene is possibly TRBD1 (6 bases). Germline V gene lookup returns CDR1 SQVTM and CDR2 ANQGSEA. The length of the CDR3 is 16 residues. V lost 1 base and J 1 base, leaving 16 bases between the germline ends. This chain's CDR3 is CSVEAPGQRNNYGYTF. CDR3 DNA (partial): TGCAGCGTTGAAGCTCCCGGACAGAGGAATAACTATGGC.

Ten or more counts support this clone. CDR3 DNA (partial): TGCGCCAGCAGGGAAGGGCCCGAA. Its protein product is CASREGPE. The whole CDR3 sequence reads CASREGPEAFF. This chain links TRBV5-1 with TRBJ1-1; D gene ambiguous. The sequenced fragment ends 3 residues before the CDR3 boundary, so the rest is inferred from the germline J gene. The CDR3 is made up of 11 amino acids. Germline CDR1 and CDR2: SGHRS and YFSETQ.

This clone was observed many times. The read is 3 residues too short to cover the CDR3 end, so that end is filled in from the germline J gene. This chain connects TRBV5-5 to TRBJ2-7, with 7 bases identical to TRBD1. This CDR3 is 15 amino acids long. J gave up 0 bases and V 4 bases, and 7 bases lay outside the gene matches. Germline values: CDR1 SGHKS, CDR2 YYEKEE (reference sequence). Incomplete CDR3 DNA: TGTGCCAGCAGCCTGACACAGGGGAGCTCCTACGAG. This sequence encodes CASSLTQGSSYE. Given in full, the CDR3 is CASSLTQGSSYEQYF.

In this sample, this clone turned up many times. The sequenced fragment ends 3 residues before the CDR3 boundary, so the rest is inferred from the germline J gene. This rearrangement joins TRBV20-1 to TRBJ2-3; 9 nucleotides align to TRBD2. CDR1 and CDR2 from the germline V gene are DFQATT and SNEGSKA (reference sequence). V trimming: 5 bases; J trimming: 2 bases; junction bases outside the gene matches: 17. The CDR3 sequence is 18 residues long. CDR3 DNA, as far as it was read: TGCAGTGCTTTCTCCCCAGGACTAGCGAGACGTACCACAGATACG. This gives the protein CSAFSPGLARRTTDT. The complete CDR3 sequence is CSAFSPGLARRTTDTQYF.

This clone has more than one count but fewer than ten. The read terminates 3 residues before the CDR3 end, so the remaining end is supplied by the germline J gene. The J gene is TRBJ2-7, the V gene TRBV20-1; 10 nucleotides match TRBD2. The CDR3 is made up of 16 amino acids. Germline V lookup: CDR1 DFQATT, CDR2 SNEGSKA (reference sequence). The junction had 12 bases not matched to a gene; V was cut back by 3 bases and J by 4 bases. The CDR3 region is CSARGLAGVVGYEQYF. The sequenced part of the CDR3 DNA is TGCAGTGCTAGGGGGCTAGCGGGAGTTGTTGGGTACGAG.

This clone was found many times. The read falls 3 residues short of the CDR3 end, and the missing part is taken from the germline J gene. The V gene is TRBV2, the J gene TRBJ2-7, with 7 bases lining up with TRBD1. CDR3 length: 14 residues. CDR1 SNHLY and CDR2 FYNNEI come from the germline V gene. V gave up 6 bases and J gave up 0 bases; unmatched junction bases: 5. The CDR3 DNA, read in part, is TGTGCCAGCAGAGCGGACAGGTACTCCTACGAG. Protein product: CASRADRYSYE. The CDR3 as a whole reads CASRADRYSYEQYF.

This clone was detected many times. The read ends 3 residues shy of where the CDR3 ends; the end is completed using the germline J gene. This rearrangement joins TRBV5-1 to TRBJ2-3, with 10 bases identical to TRBD2. After removal of 0 bases from V and 5 bases from J, the junction contained 0 bases not matched to a gene. Germline V gives CDR1 SGHRS, CDR2 YFSETQ. This CDR3 comprises 14 residues. The sequenced CDR3 bases are TGCGCCAGCAGCTTGGAGCGGGAGGGAGATACG. Protein sequence: CASSLEREGDT. From start to end, the CDR3 is CASSLEREGDTQYF.

This clone was seen ten or more times. The read halts 3 residues ahead of the CDR3 end, with the missing end drawn from the germline J gene. The rearrangement links TRBV10-3 to TRBJ1-1, with D possibly TRBD1 on 5 matching bases. The CDR3 has 14 amino acids. The germline V and J ends were trimmed by 10 bases and 0 bases, with 15 bases remaining between them. The germline V gene encodes CDR1 ENHRY and CDR2 SYGVKD. This chain's CDR3 is CATGPGLMNTEAFF. CDR3 bases read: TGTGCCACCGGTCCGGGACTGATGAACACTGAA.

As to this clone: The CDR3 end lies 3 residues beyond the end of the read and is filled in from the germline J gene. The rearrangement joins TRBV2 to TRBJ2-7; a possible D gene is TRBD2 (6 bases). CDR1 is SNHLY and CDR2 is FYNNEI in the germline V gene. The CDR3 spans 13 residues. V gave up 7 bases and J gave up 6 bases, with 16 bases separating them. The CDR3 DNA, read in part, is TGTGCCAGCAAGAGAGGGACTCCCAGCGAG. Translated, it gives CASKRGTPSE. The entire CDR3 sequence reads CASKRGTPSEQYF.

A word on this clone: One junction end disagrees with the germline gene, perhaps due to a read error. This CDR3 is CVSSEGQSNQPQHF. The DNA read from the CDR3 is TGTGTCAGCAGTGAAGGACAGAGCAATCAGCCC. J is TRBJ1-5 and V is TRBV6-1, with D possibly matching TRBD1 (6 bases). The CDR3 end falls 3 residues outside the read, so it is completed with the germline J gene. There are 14 residues in the CDR3. CDR1 is MNHNS, CDR2 SASEGT, per germline.

This clone was seen a few times. The sequenced fragment ends 3 residues before the CDR3 boundary, so the rest is inferred from the germline J gene. The gene calls are TRBV6-1 and TRBJ1-2, with 7 bases matching TRBD1. Trimming took 4 bases from V and 6 from J; bases not matched to a gene: 5. This CDR3 region has 13 residues. Germline CDR1 reads MNHNS; CDR2 reads SASEGT. CDR3 DNA, as far as it was read: TGTGCCAGCAGTGGCGGACAGGTTCATGGC. Translating gives CASSGGQVHG. The CDR3 in its entirety is CASSGGQVHGYTF.

Note on this clone: The CDR3 end lies 3 residues beyond the end of the read and is filled in from the germline J gene. This chain joins TRBV5-1 and TRBJ2-3; TRBD2 matches 9 bases. V dropped 0 bases and J dropped 0; count of bases not matched to a gene: 2. The CDR3 sequence is 16 residues long. Germline V gene lookup returns CDR1 SGHRS and CDR2 YFSETQ. Partial CDR3 DNA: TGCGCCAGCAGCTTGGGGGGACTAGCTAGCACAGATACG. It codes for CASSLGGLASTDT. The whole CDR3 sequence reads CASSLGGLASTDTQYF.

In this sample, this clone turned up many times. The sequence runs out 3 residues before the end of the CDR3; the remainder is reconstructed from the germline J gene. The chain uses TRBV5-5 and TRBJ1-2; D not resolved. This CDR3 region has 13 residues. Germline V lookup: CDR1 SGHKS, CDR2 YYEKEE (reference sequence). The sequenced CDR3 bases are TGTGCCAGCAGCTTGGTTGCAGGAGAGGGC. It is translated as CASSLVAGEG. The entire CDR3 protein reads CASSLVAGEGYTF.

A note on this clone: With the read ending 3 residues before the CDR3 end, the germline J gene is used to fill in that end. Other DNA sequences in this specimen translate into the identical CDR3. The V call is TRBV19, the J call TRBJ2-1, with 9 positions matching TRBD2. V was clipped by 5 bases and J by 4 bases; unmatched bases: 12. CDR1 is LNHDA and CDR2 is SQIVND in the germline V gene (reference sequence). The CDR3 has 17 amino acids. CDR3 sequence reads: CASSGLPGTSTYNEQFF. The CDR3 bases that were read are TGTGCCAGTAGTGGATTGCCCGGGACTAGCACTTACAATGAG.

This clone has a count of ten or more. The DNA ends 3 residues before the CDR3 does, and the rest of the CDR3 is filled in from the germline J gene. V usage is TRBV7-2 and J usage is TRBJ2-5, with a possible D match to TRBD2 (5 bases). The germline gives CDR1 SGHTA, CDR2 FQGNSA. The V and J ends lost 5 bases and 4 bases respectively, with 14 bases between them. The CDR3 is made up of 14 amino acids. CDR3: CASSLGLARETQYF. CDR3 DNA (partial): TGTGCCAGCAGCCTTGGGCTAGCCAGAGAGACC.

This clone was picked up a small number of times. From the germline J gene comes the end of the CDR3, since the read stops 3 residues before it. The J gene is TRBJ2-1, the V gene TRBV20-1, with 7 bases that match TRBD2. The CDR3 is made up of 17 amino acids. Germline assignment: CDR1 DFQATT and CDR2 SNEGSKA (reference sequence). The V and J ends lost 0 bases and 4 bases, in that order; junction bases with no gene match: 12. The CDR3 reads CSARDDLWEGIYNEQFF. The CDR3 DNA, read in part, is TGCAGTGCTAGAGATGATTTGTGGGAGGGGATTTACAATGAG.

In its sample, this clone was seen many times. The read finishes 3 residues shy of the CDR3 end, and the germline J gene is used to complete it. The chain links TRBV6-2 or TRBV6-3 to TRBJ2-2; 9 bases map to TRBD1. CDR1 is MNHEY, CDR2 SVGEGT, per germline. The CDR3 runs to 14 residues. The V and J ends lost 6 bases and 7 bases, in that order; junction bases with no gene match: 6. The CDR3 is CASRRTGVGGELFF. CDR3 DNA, as far as it was read: TGTGCCAGCAGGCGGACAGGGGTGGGCGGGGAG.

This clone has a count of ten or more. With the read ending 3 residues before the CDR3 end, the germline J gene is used to fill in that end. The chain has TRBV19 and TRBJ1-5; D gene uncertain. Trimming took 6 bases from V and 4 from J, leaving 16 bases between them. The CDR3 contains 15 residues. Germline V gene lookup returns CDR1 LNHDA and CDR2 SQIVND (reference sequence). The part of the CDR3 DNA that was read is TGTGCCAGTAGCATCGGACTTTCGCTAAATCAGCCC. Translating it yields CASSIGLSLNQP. The full CDR3 protein is CASSIGLSLNQPQHF.

The table lists this clone with many counts. The read gets to within 3 residues of the CDR3 end, and the germline J gene fills in the rest. The V call is TRBV29-1, the J call TRBJ2-7, with D hard to call. V was clipped by 7 bases and J by 1 base, with 11 bases between them. Germline CDR1 reads SQVTM; CDR2 reads ANQGSEA. The CDR3 has 12 amino acids. Here the CDR3 reads CSALLESYEQYF. The part of the CDR3 DNA that was read is TGCAGCGCCCTTCTAGAATCCTACGAG.